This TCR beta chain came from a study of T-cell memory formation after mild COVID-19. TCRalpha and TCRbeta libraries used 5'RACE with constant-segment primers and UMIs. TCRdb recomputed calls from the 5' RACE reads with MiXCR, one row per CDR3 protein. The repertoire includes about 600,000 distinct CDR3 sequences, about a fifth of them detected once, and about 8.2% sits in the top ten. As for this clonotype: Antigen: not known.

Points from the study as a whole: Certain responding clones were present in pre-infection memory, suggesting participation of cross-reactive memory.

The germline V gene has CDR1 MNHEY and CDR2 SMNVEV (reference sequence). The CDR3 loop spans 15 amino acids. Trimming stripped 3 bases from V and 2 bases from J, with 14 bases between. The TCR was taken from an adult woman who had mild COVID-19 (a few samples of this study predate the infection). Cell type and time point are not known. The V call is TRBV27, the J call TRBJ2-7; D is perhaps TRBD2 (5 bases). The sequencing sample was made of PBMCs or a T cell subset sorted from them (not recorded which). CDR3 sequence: CASSLAGKPPYEQYF. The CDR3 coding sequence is TGTGCCAGCAGTTTGGCCGGGAAACCCCCCTACGAGCAGTACTTC.